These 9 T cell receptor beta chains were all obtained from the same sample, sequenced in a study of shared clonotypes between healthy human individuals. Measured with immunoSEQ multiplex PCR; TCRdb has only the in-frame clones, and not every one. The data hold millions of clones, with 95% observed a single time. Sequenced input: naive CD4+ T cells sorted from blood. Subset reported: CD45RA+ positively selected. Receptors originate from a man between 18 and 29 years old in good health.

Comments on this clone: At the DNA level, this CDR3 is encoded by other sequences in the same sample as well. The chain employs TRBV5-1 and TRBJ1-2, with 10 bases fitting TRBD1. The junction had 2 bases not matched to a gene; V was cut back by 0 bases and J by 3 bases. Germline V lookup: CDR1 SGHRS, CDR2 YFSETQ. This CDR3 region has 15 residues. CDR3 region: CASSLGTGGDYGYTF. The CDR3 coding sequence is TGCGCCAGCAGCTTGGGGACAGGGGGTGACTATGGCTACACCTTC.

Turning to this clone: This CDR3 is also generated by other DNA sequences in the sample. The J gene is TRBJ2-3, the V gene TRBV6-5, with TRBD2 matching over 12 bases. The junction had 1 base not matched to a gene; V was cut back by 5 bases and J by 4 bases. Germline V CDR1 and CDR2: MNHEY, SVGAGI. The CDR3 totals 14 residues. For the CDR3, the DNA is TGTGCCAGCAGTCGACTAGCGGGGGCAGATACGCAGTATTTT. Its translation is CASSRLAGADTQYF.

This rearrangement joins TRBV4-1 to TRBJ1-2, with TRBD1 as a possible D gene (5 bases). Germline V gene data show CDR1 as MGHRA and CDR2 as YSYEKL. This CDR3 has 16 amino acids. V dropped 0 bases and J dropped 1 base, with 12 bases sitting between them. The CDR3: CASSQDLDILNYGYTF. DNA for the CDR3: TGCGCCAGCAGCCAAGATTTGGACATCCTTAACTATGGCTACACCTTC.

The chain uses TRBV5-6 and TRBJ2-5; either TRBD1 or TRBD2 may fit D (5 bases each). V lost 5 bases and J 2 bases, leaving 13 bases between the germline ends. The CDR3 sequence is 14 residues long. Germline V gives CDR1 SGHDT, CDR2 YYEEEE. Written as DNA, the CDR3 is TGTGCCAGCAGTTTTCCGGGACGTCAAGAGACCCAGTACTTC. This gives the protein CASSFPGRQETQYF.

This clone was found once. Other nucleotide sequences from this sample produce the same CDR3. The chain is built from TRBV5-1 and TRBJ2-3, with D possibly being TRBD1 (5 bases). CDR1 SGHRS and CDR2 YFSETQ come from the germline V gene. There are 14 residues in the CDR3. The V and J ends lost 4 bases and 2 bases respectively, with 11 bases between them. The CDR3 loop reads CASSQGVVTDTQYF. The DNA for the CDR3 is TGCGCCAGCAGCCAGGGTGTAGTCACAGATACGCAGTATTTT.

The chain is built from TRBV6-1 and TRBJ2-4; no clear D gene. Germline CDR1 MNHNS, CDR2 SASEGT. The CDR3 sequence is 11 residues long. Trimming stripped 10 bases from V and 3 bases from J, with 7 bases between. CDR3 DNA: TGTGCCAACCAAGGCAAAAACATTCAGTACTTC. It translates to CANQGKNIQYF.

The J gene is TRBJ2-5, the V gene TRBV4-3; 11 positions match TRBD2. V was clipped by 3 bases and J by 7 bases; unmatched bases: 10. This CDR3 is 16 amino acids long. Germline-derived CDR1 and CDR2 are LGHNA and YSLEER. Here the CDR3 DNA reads TGCGCCAGCAGCCATGGGACTAGCGGCCCCCGGAGGACCCAGTACTTC. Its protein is CASSHGTSGPRRTQYF.

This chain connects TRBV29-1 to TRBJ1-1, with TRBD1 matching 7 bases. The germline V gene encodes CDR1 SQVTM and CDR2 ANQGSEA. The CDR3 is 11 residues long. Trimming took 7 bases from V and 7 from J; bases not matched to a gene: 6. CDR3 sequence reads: CSGGTVGEAFF. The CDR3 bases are TGCAGCGGCGGGACAGTAGGTGAAGCTTTCTTT.

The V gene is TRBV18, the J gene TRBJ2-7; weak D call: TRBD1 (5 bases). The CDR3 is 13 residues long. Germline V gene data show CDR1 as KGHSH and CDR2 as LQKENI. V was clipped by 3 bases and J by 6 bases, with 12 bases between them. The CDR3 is CASSPVRAVEQYF. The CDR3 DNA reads TGTGCCAGCTCACCGGTCAGGGCTGTCGAGCAGTACTTC.